The rows below give T cell receptor beta chains drawn from one sample of a study of preoperative IRX-2 immunotherapy in early breast cancer. Sequenced by immunoSEQ multiplex PCR; TCRdb stores in-frame clones only, minus some. This sample carries over 55,000 clones, roughly 94% of them seen once, and the ten largest clones take 1.5% to 2%. Sampling was done from a patient treated with IRX-2 immunotherapy. The source of these receptors is a human donor with breast cancer. Each CDR3 is given with its conserved first and last residue. Fields, in order: CDR3 length, clone size, V gene, D gene, J gene, CDR3 protein, CDR3 DNA. The D gene is left open where the match is weak. Clone size appears in some rows only: once, few, many, or a class for an expanded clone.

length: 11
size: .
V: TRBV20-1
D: .
J: TRBJ1-4
CDR3: CSAGTNEKLFF
DNA: TGCAGTGCTGGCACTAATGAAAAACTGTTTTTT

length: 14
size: .
V: TRBV15
D: .
J: TRBJ2-3
CDR3: CATSRGGFTDTQYF
DNA: TGTGCCACCAGCAGGGGGGGCTTCACAGATACGCAGTATTTT

length: 16
size: .
V: TRBV14
D: .
J: TRBJ2-3
CDR3: CASSQDGGLGTDTQYF
DNA: TGTGCCAGCAGCCAAGACGGGGGACTTGGGACAGATACGCAGTATTTT

length: 15
size: .
V: TRBV7-6
D: .
J: TRBJ2-1
CDR3: CASSLGGASYNEQFF
DNA: TGTGCCAGCAGCTTAGGCGGGGCTTCCTACAATGAGCAGTTCTTC

length: 15
size: .
V: TRBV25-1
D: .
J: TRBJ2-2
CDR3: CASSEGRGGTGELFF
DNA: TGTGCCAGCAGTGAAGGCAGGGGTGGTACCGGGGAGCTGTTTTTT

length: 12
size: .
V: TRBV5-1
D: .
J: TRBJ1-5
CDR3: CASAMDSPPQHF
DNA: TGCGCCAGCGCAATGGACAGTCCGCCCCAGCATTTT

length: 15
size: .
V: TRBV4-2
D: .
J: TRBJ1-2
CDR3: CASSQDAAQNYGYTF
DNA: TGTGCCAGCAGCCAAGATGCGGCGCAGAACTATGGCTACACCTTC

length: 13
size: .
V: TRBV5-1
D: .
J: TRBJ2-5
CDR3: CASSGGLQETQYF
DNA: TGCGCCAGCAGCGGGGGCCTCCAAGAGACCCAGTACTTC

length: 15
size: .
V: TRBV9
D: TRBD1
J: TRBJ1-2
CDR3: CASSAADRGREGYTF
DNA: TGTGCCAGCAGCGCAGCGGACAGGGGGCGCGAGGGCTACACCTTC

length: 19
size: .
V: TRBV9
D: TRBD2
J: TRBJ2-2
CDR3: CASSVATGSGGSFTGELFF
DNA: TGTGCCAGCAGCGTAGCTACAGGTAGCGGGGGGTCCTTCACCGGGGAGCTGTTTTTT

length: 11
size: .
V: TRBV2
D: .
J: TRBJ2-5
CDR3: CASSVKETQYF
DNA: TGTGCCAGCAGTGTTAAAGAGACCCAGTACTTC

length: 14
size: once
V: TRBV5-6
D: .
J: TRBJ2-7
CDR3: CASSLPGWGHEQYF
DNA: TGTGCCAGCAGCTTACCCGGTTGGGGCCACGAGCAGTACTTC

length: 18
size: once
V: TRBV5-4
D: .
J: TRBJ2-5
CDR3: CASSLFLSSGPTAETQYF
DNA: TGTGCCAGCAGCTTGTTTTTGAGTTCGGGGCCTACCGCAGAGACCCAGTACTTC

length: 14
size: .
V: TRBV29-1
D: TRBD1
J: TRBJ1-2
CDR3: CSVEGATGATTYTF
DNA: TGCAGCGTTGAAGGGGCGACAGGGGCCACGACATACACCTTC

length: 15
size: .
V: TRBV7-9
D: TRBD2
J: TRBJ2-7
CDR3: CASSLAASGDYEQYF
DNA: TGTGCCAGCAGCTTAGCGGCTAGCGGAGACTACGAGCAGTACTTC

length: 14
size: .
V: TRBV28
D: .
J: TRBJ1-5
CDR3: CASTLPVHNQPQHF
DNA: TGTGCCAGCACCCTTCCCGTCCACAATCAGCCCCAGCATTTT

length: 13
size: few
V: TRBV2
D: .
J: TRBJ1-5
CDR3: CASHGDRGQPQHF
DNA: TGTGCCAGCCACGGGGATCGGGGACAGCCCCAGCATTTT

length: 13
size: .
V: TRBV18
D: .
J: TRBJ2-5
CDR3: CASSPPGGETQYF
DNA: TGTGCCAGCTCACCACCAGGGGGAGAGACCCAGTACTTC

length: 13
size: .
V: TRBV28
D: .
J: TRBJ1-5
CDR3: CASSLPGNQPQHF
DNA: TGTGCCAGCAGTTTGCCGGGCAATCAGCCCCAGCATTTT

length: 16
size: .
V: TRBV7-9
D: .
J: TRBJ2-6
CDR3: CASPPQRSSGANVLTF
DNA: TGTGCCAGCCCCCCCCAGAGAAGCTCTGGGGCCAACGTCCTGACTTTC

length: 18
size: .
V: TRBV5-1
D: TRBD2
J: TRBJ2-2
CDR3: CASSPRTSGGASTGELFF
DNA: TGCGCCAGCAGCCCCAGGACTAGCGGGGGGGCCAGCACCGGGGAGCTGTTTTTT

length: 14
size: .
V: TRBV9
D: TRBD1
J: TRBJ1-2
CDR3: CASSVLGTGYSYTF
DNA: TGTGCCAGCAGCGTCCTTGGGACAGGCTACAGCTACACCTTC

length: 13
size: .
V: TRBV5-5
D: .
J: TRBJ2-4
CDR3: CASSLDSWDIQYF
DNA: TGTGCCAGCAGCTTGGACAGTTGGGACATTCAGTACTTC

length: 15
size: .
V: TRBV29-1
D: TRBD2
J: TRBJ2-7
CDR3: CSVVGLAGDSYEQYF
DNA: TGCAGCGTTGTGGGACTAGCGGGAGACTCCTACGAGCAGTACTTC

length: 14
size: .
V: TRBV10-3
D: TRBD1
J: TRBJ1-1
CDR3: CAITETGLDTEAFF
DNA: TGTGCCATCACCGAGACAGGGTTGGACACTGAAGCTTTCTTT

length: 15
size: .
V: TRBV9
D: .
J: TRBJ2-1
CDR3: CASSGRYRTDNEQFF
DNA: TGTGCCAGCAGCGGTAGATACCGCACTGACAATGAGCAGTTCTTC

length: 15
size: .
V: TRBV19
D: .
J: TRBJ2-2
CDR3: CASSRSGIDTGELFF
DNA: TGTGCCAGTAGTAGATCCGGGATTGACACCGGGGAGCTGTTTTTT

length: 13
size: .
V: TRBV7-2
D: .
J: TRBJ2-2
CDR3: CASSLVRGGELFF
DNA: TGTGCCAGCAGCTTAGTCCGCGGCGGGGAGCTGTTTTTT

length: 15
size: once
V: TRBV9
D: .
J: TRBJ1-6
CDR3: CASSVAGQGTSPLHF
DNA: TGTGCCAGCAGCGTAGCGGGTCAGGGAACTTCACCCCTCCACTTT

length: 13
size: .
V: TRBV19
D: .
J: TRBJ2-7
CDR3: CASSLDGSYEQYF
DNA: TGTGCCAGTAGTCTTGACGGCTCCTACGAGCAGTACTTC

length: 16
size: .
V: TRBV5-6
D: .
J: TRBJ2-5
CDR3: CASSLWEGAGGETQYF
DNA: TGTGCCAGCAGCTTGTGGGAAGGGGCAGGCGGAGAGACCCAGTACTTC

length: 12
size: .
V: TRBV27
D: TRBD1
J: TRBJ2-3
CDR3: CASSPGGRRQYF
DNA: TGTGCCAGCAGTCCAGGGGGCCGTAGGCAGTATTTT

length: 14
size: .
V: TRBV7-2
D: .
J: TRBJ1-3
CDR3: CASSRGPAKDTIYF
DNA: TGTGCCAGCAGCCGGGGCCCGGCCAAGGACACCATATATTTT

length: 15
size: .
V: TRBV5-1
D: .
J: TRBJ1-1
CDR3: CASSLNTGWGTEAFF
DNA: TGCGCCAGCAGCTTGAACACAGGGTGGGGGACTGAAGCTTTCTTT

length: 13
size: .
V: TRBV11-3
D: .
J: TRBJ2-2
CDR3: CASSPGMGGELFF
DNA: TGTGCCAGCAGCCCAGGCATGGGCGGGGAGCTGTTTTTT

length: 16
size: .
V: TRBV15
D: TRBD2
J: TRBJ2-3
CDR3: CATSRGGGDEADTQYF
DNA: TGTGCCACCAGCAGAGGGGGGGGAGACGAGGCAGATACGCAGTATTTT

length: 14
size: once
V: TRBV4-3
D: .
J: TRBJ1-2
CDR3: CASSQDTSGYGYTF
DNA: TGCGCCAGCAGCCAAGATACGTCTGGCTATGGCTACACCTTC

length: 15
size: .
V: TRBV28
D: TRBD2
J: TRBJ2-7
CDR3: CASSRRGGPRYEQYF
DNA: TGTGCCAGTTCACGTCGGGGGGGACCACGATACGAGCAGTACTTC

length: 15
size: .
V: TRBV18
D: .
J: TRBJ1-5
CDR3: CASSQGRISNQPQHF
DNA: TGTGCCAGCTCGCAGGGACGGATAAGCAATCAGCCCCAGCATTTT

length: 15
size: once
V: TRBV7-9
D: .
J: TRBJ1-4
CDR3: CASTLAAATNEKLFF
DNA: TGTGCCAGCACCCTCGCCGCCGCAACTAATGAAAAACTGTTTTTT

length: 14
size: .
V: TRBV29-1
D: TRBD1
J: TRBJ2-7
CDR3: CSAPGTAATYEQYF
DNA: TGCAGCGCTCCCGGGACAGCAGCTACCTACGAGCAGTACTTC

length: 15
size: .
V: TRBV6-5
D: TRBD1
J: TRBJ2-2
CDR3: CASRDRGLRAGELFF
DNA: TGTGCCAGCAGGGACAGGGGGCTGCGGGCCGGGGAGCTGTTTTTT

length: 16
size: .
V: TRBV5-1
D: TRBD1
J: TRBJ1-2
CDR3: CASSQSLAGGSYGYTF
DNA: TGCGCCAGCAGCCAGTCTCTGGCAGGGGGATCCTATGGCTACACCTTC

length: 15
size: .
V: TRBV7-8
D: TRBD1
J: TRBJ1-2
CDR3: CASSPRQGKRGGYTF
DNA: TGTGCCAGCAGCCCACGACAGGGTAAGAGAGGAGGCTACACCTTC

length: 12
size: .
V: TRBV6-5
D: .
J: TRBJ1-2
CDR3: CASRGQAYGYTF
DNA: TGTGCCAGCAGAGGACAAGCCTATGGCTACACCTTC

length: 14
size: .
V: TRBV19
D: .
J: TRBJ2-2
CDR3: CASRRAGRTGELFF
DNA: TGTGCCAGTAGGAGGGCAGGGCGAACCGGGGAGCTGTTTTTT

length: 13
size: .
V: TRBV7-2
D: TRBD2
J: TRBJ2-2
CDR3: CASGNSGTGELFF
DNA: TGTGCCAGCGGAAATAGCGGGACCGGGGAGCTGTTTTTT

length: 13
size: .
V: TRBV7-2
D: TRBD1
J: TRBJ1-2
CDR3: CASSMDRDYGYTF
DNA: TGTGCCAGCAGCATGGACAGGGACTATGGCTACACCTTC

length: 16
size: once
V: TRBV5-4
D: TRBD2
J: TRBJ2-3
CDR3: CASSLYLAGLTDTQYF
DNA: TGTGCCAGCAGCTTGTATCTAGCGGGACTCACAGATACGCAGTATTTT

length: 13
size: .
V: TRBV5-1
D: .
J: TRBJ2-1
CDR3: CASALDPHNEQFF
DNA: TGCGCCAGCGCTTTGGATCCGCACAATGAGCAGTTCTTC

length: 15
size: .
V: TRBV4-2
D: .
J: TRBJ2-1
CDR3: CASSQVLGGINEQFF
DNA: TGTGCCAGCAGCCAAGTGTTAGGTGGGATCAATGAGCAGTTCTTC

length: 14
size: .
V: TRBV13
D: .
J: TRBJ1-5
CDR3: CASSLGQDNQPQHF
DNA: TGTGCCAGCAGCTTAGGCCAAGACAATCAGCCCCAGCATTTT

length: 15
size: .
V: TRBV11-3
D: TRBD2
J: TRBJ2-5
CDR3: CASSPGLAGVETQYF
DNA: TGTGCCAGCAGCCCGGGACTAGCGGGGGTCGAGACCCAGTACTTC

length: 18
size: .
V: TRBV7-9
D: TRBD2
J: TRBJ2-1
CDR3: CASSLAPLAGGSYNEQFF
DNA: TGTGCCAGCAGCTTAGCCCCCCTAGCGGGGGGCTCCTACAATGAGCAGTTCTTC

length: 12
size: .
V: TRBV29-1
D: .
J: TRBJ2-5
CDR3: CSTSQQGVTQYF
DNA: TGCAGCACCTCCCAGCAAGGGGTGACCCAGTACTTC

length: 15
size: .
V: TRBV2
D: .
J: TRBJ2-4
CDR3: CASSEARGGKNIQYF
DNA: TGTGCCAGCAGTGAAGCCAGAGGGGGCAAAAACATTCAGTACTTC